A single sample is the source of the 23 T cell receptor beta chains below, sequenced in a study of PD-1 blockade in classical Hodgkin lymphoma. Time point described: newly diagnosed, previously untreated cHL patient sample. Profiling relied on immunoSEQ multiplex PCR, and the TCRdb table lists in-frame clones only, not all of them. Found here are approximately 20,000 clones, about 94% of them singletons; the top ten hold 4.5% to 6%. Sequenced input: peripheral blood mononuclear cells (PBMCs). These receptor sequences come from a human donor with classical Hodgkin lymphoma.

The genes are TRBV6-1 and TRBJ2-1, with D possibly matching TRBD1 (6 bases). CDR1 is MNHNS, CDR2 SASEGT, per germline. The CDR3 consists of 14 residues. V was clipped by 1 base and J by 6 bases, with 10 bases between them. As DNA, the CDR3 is TGTGCCAGCAGTGAAGACAGGGTCATCAATGAGCAGTTCTTC. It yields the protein CASSEDRVINEQFF.

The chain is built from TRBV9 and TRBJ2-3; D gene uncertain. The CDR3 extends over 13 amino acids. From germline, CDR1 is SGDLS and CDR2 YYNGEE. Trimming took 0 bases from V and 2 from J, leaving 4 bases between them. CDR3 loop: CASSVGNTDTQYF. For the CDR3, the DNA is TGTGCCAGCAGCGTAGGGAACACAGATACGCAGTATTTT.

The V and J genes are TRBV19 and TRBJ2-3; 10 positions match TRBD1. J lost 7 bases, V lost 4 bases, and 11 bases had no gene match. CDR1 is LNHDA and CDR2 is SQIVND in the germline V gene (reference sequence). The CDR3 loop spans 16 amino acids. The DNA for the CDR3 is TGTGCCAGTAGTACACCGGAGGACAGGGGGGGGTATACGCAGTATTTT. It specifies CASSTPEDRGGYTQYF.

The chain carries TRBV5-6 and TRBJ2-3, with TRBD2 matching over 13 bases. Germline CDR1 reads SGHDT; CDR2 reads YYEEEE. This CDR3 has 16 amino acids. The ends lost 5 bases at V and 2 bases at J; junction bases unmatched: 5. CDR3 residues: CASRLGLAGITDTQYF. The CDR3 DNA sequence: TGTGCCAGCAGACTGGGACTAGCGGGGATCACAGATACGCAGTATTTT.

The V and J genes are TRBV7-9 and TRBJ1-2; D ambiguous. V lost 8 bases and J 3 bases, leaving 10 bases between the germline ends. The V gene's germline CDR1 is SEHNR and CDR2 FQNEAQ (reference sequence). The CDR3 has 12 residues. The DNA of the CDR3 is TGTGCCAGCTCGGCGGGCGACTATGGCTACACCTTC. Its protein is CASSAGDYGYTF.

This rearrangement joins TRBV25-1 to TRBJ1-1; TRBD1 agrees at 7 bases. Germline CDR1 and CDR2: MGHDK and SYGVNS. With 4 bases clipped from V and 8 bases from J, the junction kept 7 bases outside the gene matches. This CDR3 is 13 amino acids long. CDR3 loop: CASSGPQGVEAFF. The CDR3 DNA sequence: TGTGCCAGCAGTGGACCTCAGGGGGTAGAAGCTTTCTTT.

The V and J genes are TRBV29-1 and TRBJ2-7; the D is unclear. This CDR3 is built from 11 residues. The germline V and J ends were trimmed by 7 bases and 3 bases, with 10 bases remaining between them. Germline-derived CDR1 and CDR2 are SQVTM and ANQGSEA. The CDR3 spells CSAGGGYEQYF. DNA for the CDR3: TGCAGCGCCGGTGGTGGCTACGAGCAGTACTTC.

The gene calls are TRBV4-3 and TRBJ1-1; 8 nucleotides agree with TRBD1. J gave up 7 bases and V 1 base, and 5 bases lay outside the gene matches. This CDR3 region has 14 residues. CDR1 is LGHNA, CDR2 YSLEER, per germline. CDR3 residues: CASSQGYGTGEAFF. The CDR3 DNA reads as TGCGCCAGCAGCCAAGGATATGGGACAGGTGAAGCTTTCTTT.

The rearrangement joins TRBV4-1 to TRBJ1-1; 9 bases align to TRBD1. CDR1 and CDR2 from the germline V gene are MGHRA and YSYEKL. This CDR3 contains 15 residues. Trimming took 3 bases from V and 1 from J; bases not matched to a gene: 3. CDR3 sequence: CASSQGQGKNTEAFF. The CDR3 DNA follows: TGCGCCAGCAGCCAGGGACAGGGAAAGAACACTGAAGCTTTCTTT.

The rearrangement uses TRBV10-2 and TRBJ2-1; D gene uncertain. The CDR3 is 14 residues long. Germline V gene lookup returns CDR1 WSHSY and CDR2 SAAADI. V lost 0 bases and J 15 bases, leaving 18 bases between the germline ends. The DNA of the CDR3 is TGCGCCAGCAGTGAGTCTGATCGAGTGTGGATAGGGTTCTTC. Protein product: CASSESDRVWIGFF.

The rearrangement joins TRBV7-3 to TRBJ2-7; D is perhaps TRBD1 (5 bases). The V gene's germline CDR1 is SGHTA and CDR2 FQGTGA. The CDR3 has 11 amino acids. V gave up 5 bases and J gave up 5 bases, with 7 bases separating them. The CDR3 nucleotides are TGTGCCAGCAGCGCAGGGAACGAGCAGTACTTC. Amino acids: CASSAGNEQYF.

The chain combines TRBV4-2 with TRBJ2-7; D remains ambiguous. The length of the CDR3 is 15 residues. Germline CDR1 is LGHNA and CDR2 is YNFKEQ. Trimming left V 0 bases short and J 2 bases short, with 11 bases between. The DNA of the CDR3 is TGTGCCAGCAGCCAAGATGGTCTAGGTACCTACGAGCAGTACTTC. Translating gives CASSQDGLGTYEQYF.

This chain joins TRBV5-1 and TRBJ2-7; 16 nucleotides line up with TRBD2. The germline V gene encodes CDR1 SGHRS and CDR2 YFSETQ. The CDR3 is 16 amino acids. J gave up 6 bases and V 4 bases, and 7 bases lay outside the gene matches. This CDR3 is CASSTGLAGGLGEQYF. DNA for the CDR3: TGCGCCAGCAGCACGGGACTAGCGGGGGGGCTGGGCGAGCAGTACTTC.

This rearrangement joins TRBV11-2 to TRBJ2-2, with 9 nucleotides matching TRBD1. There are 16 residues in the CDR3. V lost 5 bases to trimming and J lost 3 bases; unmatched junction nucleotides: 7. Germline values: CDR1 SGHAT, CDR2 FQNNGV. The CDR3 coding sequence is TGTGCCAGCAGCGAACCCGGGACAGGGTACACCGGGGAGCTGTTTTTT. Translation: CASSEPGTGYTGELFF.

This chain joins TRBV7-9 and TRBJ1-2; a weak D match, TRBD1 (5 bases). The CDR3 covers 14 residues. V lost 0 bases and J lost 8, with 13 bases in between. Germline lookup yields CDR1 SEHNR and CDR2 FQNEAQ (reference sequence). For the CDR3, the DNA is TGTGCCAGCAGCTTAGCGGTTCTCGGGGACGGCTACACCTTC. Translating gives CASSLAVLGDGYTF.

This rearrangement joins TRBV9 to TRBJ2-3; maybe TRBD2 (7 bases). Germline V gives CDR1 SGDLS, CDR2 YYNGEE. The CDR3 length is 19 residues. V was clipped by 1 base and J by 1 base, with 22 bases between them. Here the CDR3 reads CASSVFGGGHSSGTDTQYF. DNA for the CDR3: TGTGCCAGCAGCGTATTCGGCGGGGGCCACTCCTCGGGCACAGATACGCAGTATTTT.

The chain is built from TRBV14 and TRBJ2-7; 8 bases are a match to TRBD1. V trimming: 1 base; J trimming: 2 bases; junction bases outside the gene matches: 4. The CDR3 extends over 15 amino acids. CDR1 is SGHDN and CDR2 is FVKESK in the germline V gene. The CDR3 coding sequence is TGTGCCAGCAGCCAAGCTGGGGACAGGCCCTACGAGCAGTACTTC. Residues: CASSQAGDRPYEQYF. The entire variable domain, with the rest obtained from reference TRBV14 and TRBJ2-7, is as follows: EAGVTQFPSHSVIEKGQTVTLRCDPISGHDNLYWYRRVMGKEIKFLLHFVKESKQDESGMPNNRFLAERTGGTYSTLKVQPAELEDSGVYFCASSQAGDRPYEQYFGPGTRLTVT.

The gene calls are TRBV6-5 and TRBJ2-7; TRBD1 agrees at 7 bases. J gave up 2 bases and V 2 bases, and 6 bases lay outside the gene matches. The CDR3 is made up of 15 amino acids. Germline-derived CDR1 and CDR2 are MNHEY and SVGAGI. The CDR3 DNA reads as TGTGCCAGCAGTTACGGGGACAGTTTAGCCTACGAGCAGTACTTC. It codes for CASSYGDSLAYEQYF.

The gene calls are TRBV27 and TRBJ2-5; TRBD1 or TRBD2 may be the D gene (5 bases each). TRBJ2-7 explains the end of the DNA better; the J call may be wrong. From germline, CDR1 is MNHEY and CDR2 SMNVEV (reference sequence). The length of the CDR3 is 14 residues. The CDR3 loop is CASSSPGRIYEQYF. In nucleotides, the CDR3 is TGTGCCAGCAGTTCTCCGGGACGGATATACGAGCAGTACTTC.

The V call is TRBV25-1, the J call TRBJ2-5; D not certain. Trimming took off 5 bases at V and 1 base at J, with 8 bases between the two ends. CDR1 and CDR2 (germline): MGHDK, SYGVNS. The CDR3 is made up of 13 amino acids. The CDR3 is CASSPLSQETQYF. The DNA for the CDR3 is TGTGCCAGCAGTCCCCTTTCCCAAGAGACCCAGTACTTC. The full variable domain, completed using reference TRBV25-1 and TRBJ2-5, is EADIYQTPRYLVIGTGKKITLECSQTMGHDKMYWYQQDPGMELHLIHYSYGVNSTEKGDLSSESTVSRIRTEHFPLTLESARPSHTSQYLCASSPLSQETQYFGPGTRLLVL.

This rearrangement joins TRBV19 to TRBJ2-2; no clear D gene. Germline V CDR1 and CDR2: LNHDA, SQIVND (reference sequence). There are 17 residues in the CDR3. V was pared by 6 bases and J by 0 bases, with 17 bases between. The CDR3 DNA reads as TGTGCCAGTAGACCCCTTGGAGTTGGTACGAACACCGGGGAGCTGTTTTTT. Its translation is CASRPLGVGTNTGELFF.

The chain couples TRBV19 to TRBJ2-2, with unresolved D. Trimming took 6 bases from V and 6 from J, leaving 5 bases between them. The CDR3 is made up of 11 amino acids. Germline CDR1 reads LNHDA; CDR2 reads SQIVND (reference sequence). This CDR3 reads CASSVSGELFF. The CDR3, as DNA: TGTGCCAGTAGCGTCTCCGGGGAGCTGTTTTTT.

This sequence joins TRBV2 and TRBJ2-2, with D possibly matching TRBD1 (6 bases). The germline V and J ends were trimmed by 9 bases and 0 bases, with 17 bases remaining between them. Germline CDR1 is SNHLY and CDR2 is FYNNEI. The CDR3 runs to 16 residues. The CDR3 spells CARQVRTVSNTGELFF. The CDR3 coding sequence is TGTGCCAGACAAGTAAGGACAGTCTCGAACACCGGGGAGCTGTTTTTT.